Below, 12 T cell receptor beta chains from the same sample are listed, as sequenced in a study of blood T cell repertoires in COVID-19. TCRdb keeps only in-frame clones here, not all; method: immunoSEQ multiplex PCR. The table shows tens of thousands of clones, with around four fifths occurring only once. The source material was peripheral blood. These receptors originate from a man in his forties or fifties with acute or convalescent COVID-19.

This chain's CDR3 is CASSYFGSGETQYF. The CDR3 DNA is TGTGCCAGCAGTTACTTCGGGAGTGGAGAGACCCAGTACTTC. This sequence joins TRBV6-5 and TRBJ2-5; TRBD2 is a possible D gene (6 bases). V dropped 1 base and J dropped 4 bases, with 10 bases sitting between them. The CDR3 is made up of 14 amino acids. CDR1 is MNHEY, CDR2 SVGAGI, per germline.

This clone was detected a few times. The chain recombines TRBV28 with TRBJ1-5, with D maybe TRBD1 (5 bases). V lost 6 bases and J lost 0, with 15 bases in between. CDR1 MDHEN and CDR2 SYDVKM come from the germline V gene. The CDR3 loop spans 16 amino acids. Written as DNA, the CDR3 is TGTGCCAGCAGCCCCGAGACAGCCTATAGCAATCAGCCCCAGCATTTT. Translated: CASSPETAYSNQPQHF.

The chain is built from TRBV6-5 and TRBJ2-1; D not resolved. The CDR3 totals 12 residues. V lost 5 bases to trimming and J lost 7 bases, with 9 bases between them. Germline assignment: CDR1 MNHEY and CDR2 SVGAGI. The CDR3 region is CASSKTQNEQFF. DNA of the CDR3: TGTGCCAGCAGTAAAACCCAGAATGAGCAGTTCTTC.

A single count supports this clone. CDR3 sequence: CASSLLTGEKLFF. The CDR3 nucleotides read TGTGCCAGCAGTCTACTGACGGGAGAAAAACTGTTTTTT. The rearrangement links TRBV28 to TRBJ1-4; no firm D call. CDR3 length: 13 residues. Germline loops: CDR1 MDHEN, CDR2 SYDVKM. V was shortened by 5 bases and J by 8 bases, with 12 bases between the two germline ends.

V and J are TRBV6-5 and TRBJ2-7; 8 bases are shared with TRBD2. The CDR3 extends over 15 amino acids. V shed 11 bases, J shed 7 bases, and the junction held 19 bases outside the gene matches. CDR1 MNHEY and CDR2 SVGAGI come from the germline V gene. The CDR3 region has the DNA TGTGCCTCCACGATCGTACTAGCGGTCCCGGCGGAGCAGTACTTC. Amino acids: CASTIVLAVPAEQYF.

The rearrangement uses TRBV10-1 and TRBJ1-2; D gene unclear. V lost 6 bases, J lost 2 bases, and 16 bases lay in between. This CDR3 contains 15 residues. Germline V gene sequence: CDR1 WNHNN, CDR2 SYGVQD (reference sequence). CDR3 DNA sequence: TGCGCCAGCAGCGCCGGATCGGGTGGGAACTATGGCTACACCTTC. It yields the protein CASSAGSGGNYGYTF.

V and J are TRBV5-1 and TRBJ1-1; D is perhaps TRBD1 (6 bases). The CDR3 length is 14 residues. CDR1 SGHRS and CDR2 YFSETQ come from the germline V gene. The V gene lost 4 bases and the J gene lost 0 bases, with 10 bases spanning the gap. The CDR3: CASSTGTLNTEAFF. The DNA for the CDR3 is TGCGCCAGCAGCACCGGGACATTGAACACTGAAGCTTTCTTT.

The J gene is TRBJ2-7, the V gene TRBV18; D is ambiguous. Germline CDR1 and CDR2: KGHSH and LQKENI. This CDR3 comprises 15 residues. V was shortened by 3 bases and J by 1 base, with 13 bases between the two germline ends. The CDR3: CASSPTTLKSYEQYF. CDR3 sequence (DNA): TGTGCCAGCTCACCTACCACACTAAAGTCCTACGAGCAGTACTTC.

V usage is TRBV5-1 and J usage is TRBJ2-1; 7 nucleotides align to TRBD1. The CDR3 covers 16 residues. V dropped 5 bases and J dropped 4; count of bases not matched to a gene: 12. Germline-derived CDR1 and CDR2 are SGHRS and YFSETQ. CDR3 sequence reads: CASSFPPGQPYNEQFF. DNA of the CDR3: TGCGCCAGCAGTTTCCCCCCGGGACAGCCGTACAATGAGCAGTTCTTC.

The J gene is TRBJ2-7, the V gene TRBV18, with 11 bases identical to TRBD2. CDR1 is KGHSH and CDR2 is LQKENI in the germline V gene. Unmatched junction bases numbered 7, after V lost 0 bases and J lost 6 bases. The CDR3 has 16 amino acids. The CDR3 region is CASSPPVVAGGLEQYF. CDR3 in DNA: TGTGCCAGCTCACCACCGGTCGTAGCGGGAGGGCTCGAGCAGTACTTC. The whole variable domain, filled in from reference TRBV18 and TRBJ2-7, reads NAGVMQNPRHLVRRRGQEARLRCSPMKGHSHVYWYRQLPEEGLKFMVYLQKENIIDESGMPKERFSAEFPKEGPSILRIQQVVRGDSAAYFCASSPPVVAGGLEQYFGPGTRLTVT.

This chain uses TRBV4-1 with TRBJ2-3; TRBD2 aligns across 16 bases. Germline CDR1 and CDR2: MGHRA and YSYEKL. This CDR3 is built from 19 residues. The V gene end was trimmed by 4 bases and the J gene end by 3 bases; junction bases not matched to a gene: 10. The CDR3 DNA follows: TGCGCCAGCAGCCTTCCGGGACTAGCGGGGGGGAGGGCGACAGATACGCAGTATTTT. Encoded protein: CASSLPGLAGGRATDTQYF.

The chain has TRBV19 and TRBJ2-3, with 10 bases identical to TRBD2. CDR3 size: 16 residues. Germline V gene lookup returns CDR1 LNHDA and CDR2 SQIVND (reference sequence). The J segment lost 0 bases and the V segment lost 5 bases, leaving 5 bases of the junction unmatched. CDR3 DNA sequence: TGTGCCAGTAGTGGACTAGCGGATTCTAGCACAGATACGCAGTATTTT. Amino acids: CASSGLADSSTDTQYF.